A single sample gave rise to the 14 T cell receptor beta chains below, sequenced in a study of blood T cell repertoires in COVID-19. Measured with immunoSEQ multiplex PCR; TCRdb has only the in-frame clones, and not every one. The sample has fewer than 300,000 clones, 80% to 90% seen once. The source material was peripheral blood. These receptors were taken from a woman between 50 and 59 years old who had recovered from COVID-19.

V usage is TRBV19 and J usage is TRBJ2-5; possible D gene TRBD2, 6 bases. CDR3 length equals 12 residues. With 5 bases removed from V and 7 bases from J, the gap between germline ends came to 11 bases. Germline CDR1 is LNHDA and CDR2 is SQIVND (reference sequence). Here the CDR3 DNA reads TGTGCCAGTAGTCCGGGGGACGGGACCCAGTACTTC. This gives the protein CASSPGDGTQYF.

This clone was recorded once. The chain has TRBV5-5 and TRBJ1-1; D possibly corresponds to TRBD1 (6 bases). Germline V gene lookup returns CDR1 SGHKS and CDR2 YYEKEE (reference sequence). The ends were cut back, 4 bases at V and 2 bases at J, with 12 bases in the middle. CDR3 length: 14 amino acids. The CDR3 DNA follows: TGTGCCAGCAGCGCAGAGGGGGTCAACACTGAAGCTTTCTTT. Amino acid sequence: CASSAEGVNTEAFF. Together with reference TRBV5-5 and TRBJ1-1, the CDR3 gives the full variable domain: DAGVTQSPTHLIKTRGQQVTLRCSPISGHKSVSWYQQVLGQGPQFIFQYYEKEERGRGNFPDRFSARQFPNYSSELNVNALLLGDSALYLCASSAEGVNTEAFFGQGTRLTVV.

This sequence joins TRBV7-6 and TRBJ2-2, with D possibly matching TRBD2 (6 bases). Germline loops: CDR1 SGHVS, CDR2 FNYEAQ. The length of the CDR3 is 19 residues. The ends were cut back, 3 bases at V and 4 bases at J, with 24 bases in the middle. The CDR3 DNA is TGTGCCAGCAGCTTTTTGCGGAGGGACGCGGCCCCCTTCACCGGGGAGCTGTTTTTT. Encoded protein: CASSFLRRDAAPFTGELFF.

V is TRBV10-1 and J is TRBJ2-5, with 13 bases lining up with TRBD2. CDR3 size: 18 residues. Germline CDR1 is WNHNN and CDR2 is SYGVQD (reference sequence). Losses at the gene ends were 2 bases for V and 3 bases for J; bases not matched to a gene: 9. DNA of the CDR3: TGCGCCAGCAGTGAGGGACTAGCGGGAGAGGTGTGGAAAGAGACCCAGTACTTC. Translating it yields CASSEGLAGEVWKETQYF.

The rearrangement uses TRBV10-2 and TRBJ2-1; 11 nucleotides match TRBD2. The V segment lost 6 bases and the J segment 10 bases; nucleotides outside the gene matches: 8. Germline CDR1 is WSHSY and CDR2 is SAAADI. The length of the CDR3 is 14 residues. CDR3 nucleotides: TGCGCCAGCAGGGGGCTAGCGGGAGGAGGGGAGCAGTTCTTC. Protein product: CASRGLAGGGEQFF.

The chain is built from TRBV19 and TRBJ2-5; D ambiguous. V dropped 6 bases and J dropped 1 base, with 9 bases sitting between them. This CDR3 has 13 amino acids. The germline CDR1 and CDR2 sequences are LNHDA and SQIVND (reference sequence). This CDR3 reads CASRRQPQETQYF. The DNA of the CDR3 is TGTGCCAGTAGGAGGCAACCCCAAGAGACCCAGTACTTC. Based on the CDR3 plus reference TRBV19 and TRBJ2-5, the full variable domain is DGGITQSPKYLFRKEGQNVTLSCEQNLNHDAMYWYRQDPGQGLRLIYYSQIVNDFQKGDIAEGYSVSREKKESFPLTVTSAQKNPTAFYLCASRRQPQETQYFGPGTRLLVL.

The rearrangement links TRBV6-2 or TRBV6-3 to TRBJ2-7; D remains ambiguous. The CDR3 runs 12 residues. V lost 3 bases to trimming and J lost 6 bases, with 9 bases between them. Germline V gene lookup returns CDR1 MNHEY and CDR2 SVGEGT. The CDR3 loop is CASSYPVGEQYF. The CDR3 coding sequence is TGTGCCAGCAGTTATCCGGTCGGCGAGCAGTACTTC.

The rearrangement uses TRBV18 and TRBJ1-1; D not resolved. The ends were cut back, 1 base at V and 0 bases at J, with 6 bases in the middle. Germline CDR1 is KGHSH and CDR2 is LQKENI. CDR3 length equals 14 residues. CDR3 coding DNA: TGTGCCAGCTCACCACGCAGAATGAACACTGAAGCTTTCTTT. This encodes CASSPRRMNTEAFF.

The genes are TRBV3-1 (or the pseudogene TRBV3-2) and TRBJ1-3; D is unresolved. Trimming cost V 0 bases and J 4 bases, with 7 bases left between them. From germline, CDR1 is LGHDT and CDR2 YNNKEL (reference sequence). The CDR3 runs 14 residues. CDR3 region: CASSQETRGNTIYF. CDR3 DNA: TGTGCCAGCAGCCAAGAGACTCGAGGAAACACCATATATTTT.

This chain links TRBV11-1 with TRBJ1-1, with D perhaps TRBD1 (6 bases). The CDR3 covers 13 residues. Trimming shortened V by 6 bases and J by 5 bases, and 13 bases separated the two germline ends. Germline V lookup: CDR1 SGHAT, CDR2 FQDESV (reference sequence). CDR3 nucleotides: TGTGCCAGCAGTTTATACAGGGAGACTGAAGCTTTCTTT. Translating gives CASSLYRETEAFF.

CDR3 amino acids: CASSVFPKTYEQYF. The CDR3 DNA sequence: TGTGCCAGCAGTGTGTTCCCAAAAACATACGAGCAGTACTTC. The rearrangement uses TRBV28 and TRBJ2-7; D unresolved. This CDR3 contains 14 residues. CDR1 is MDHEN and CDR2 is SYDVKM in the germline V gene. The germline V and J ends were trimmed by 5 bases and 4 bases, with 15 bases remaining between them.

The V gene is TRBV4-3, the J gene TRBJ2-6, with D possibly being TRBD2 (5 bases). The CDR3 loop spans 18 amino acids. The V and J ends lost 0 bases and 3 bases respectively, with 15 bases between them. The germline V gene encodes CDR1 LGHNA and CDR2 YSLEER. The CDR3 protein is CASSQDGLAAGGANVLTF. The CDR3 DNA is TGCGCCAGCAGCCAAGATGGGCTGGCCGCGGGTGGGGCCAACGTCCTGACTTTC.

The J gene is TRBJ1-1, the V gene TRBV6-2 or TRBV6-3; a weak D match, TRBD1 (6 bases). This CDR3 contains 15 residues. CDR1 and CDR2 (germline): MNHEY, SVGEGT. Trimming pared 5 bases from V and 0 bases from J, leaving 13 bases between. This CDR3 is CASSDMGHMNTEAFF. CDR3 DNA: TGTGCCAGCAGTGATATGGGACATATGAACACTGAAGCTTTCTTT.

The chain has TRBV3-1 (or the pseudogene TRBV3-2) and TRBJ2-1, with D perhaps TRBD2 (6 bases). Germline V gene sequence: CDR1 LGHDT, CDR2 YNNKEL (reference sequence). The CDR3 contains 18 residues. Trimming left V 0 bases short and J 0 bases short, with 15 bases between. The DNA of the CDR3 is TGTGCCAGCAGCCAAGATATTACTAGCCACTCCTCCTACAATGAGCAGTTCTTC. This sequence encodes CASSQDITSHSSYNEQFF.